This TCR beta chain came from a study of T cells in localized non-small cell lung cancer. Libraries were prepared by immunoSEQ multiplex PCR; TCRdb keeps only in-frame clonotypes and omits some of them. The profile shows roughly 36,000 clones, roughly 77% of them singletons. A note on this clone: Its matching antigen is unknown.

Regarding the study as a whole: Appearing in adjacent lung were a median about 50 of the top 100 tumor clones.

Per germline, CDR1 MDHEN and CDR2 SYDVKM. V gave up 4 bases and J gave up 4 bases, with 14 bases separating them. This CDR3 has 14 residues. The V gene is TRBV28, the J gene TRBJ2-7; D unresolved. This TCR derives from a woman aged 35-70 years with stage II squamous cell lung carcinoma. Specimen: PBMCs, collected before any cancer treatment. The CDR3: CASSSRSWGYEQYF. CDR3 nucleotides: TGTGCCAGCAGTTCCAGAAGTTGGGGTTACGAGCAGTACTTC.